Presented here are 27 T cell receptor beta chains from one specimen sequenced in a study of T cell responses to AZD1222 COVID-19 vaccine. Some clones are missing from TCRdb's copy, which holds only in-frame ones; the method was immunoSEQ multiplex PCR. Of about 100,000 clones listed, approximately 90% were seen once; the top ten hold about 1.8%. The source material was peripheral blood, sampled on day 0 of AZD1222 vaccination. Source of these receptors: an adult in good health.

The rearrangement links TRBV27 to TRBJ1-3; D might be TRBD1 (5 bases). Trimming stripped 7 bases from V and 0 bases from J, with 10 bases between. This CDR3 comprises 14 residues. The V gene's germline CDR1 is MNHEY and CDR2 SMNVEV (reference sequence). CDR3 protein: CASKGGASGNTIYF. In nucleotides, the CDR3 is TGTGCCAGCAAAGGAGGGGCCTCTGGAAACACCATATATTTT.

This clone has more than one count but fewer than ten. The J gene is TRBJ2-2, the V gene TRBV7-2; 12 bases map to TRBD2. Trimming at V came to 4 bases and at J to 2 bases, leaving 5 bases not matched to a gene. Germline CDR1 is SGHTA and CDR2 is FQGNSA. The CDR3 runs to 17 residues. The CDR3 region has the DNA TGTGCCAGCAGCTCACTAGCGGGAGGACCCAACACCGGGGAGCTGTTTTTT. It translates to CASSSLAGGPNTGELFF. The full variable domain, completed using reference TRBV7-2 and TRBJ2-2, is GAGVSQSPSNKVTEKGKDVELRCDPISGHTALYWYRQSLGQGLEFLIYFQGNSAPDKSGLPSDRFSAERTGGSVSTLTIQRTQQEDSAVYLCASSSLAGGPNTGELFFGEGSRLTVL.

V gene TRBV19 combines with J gene TRBJ2-2, with 9 bases fitting TRBD1. Losses at the gene ends were 6 bases for V and 6 bases for J; bases not matched to a gene: 5. The CDR3 length is 14 residues. Germline V gene data show CDR1 as LNHDA and CDR2 as SQIVND (reference sequence). CDR3 sequence: CASSRTGVAGELFF. The DNA for the CDR3 is TGTGCCAGTAGCCGGACAGGGGTGGCCGGGGAGCTGTTTTTT.

This chain connects TRBV29-1 to TRBJ2-2; TRBD2 is a possible D gene (6 bases). The germline V gene has CDR1 SQVTM and CDR2 ANQGSEA. Trimming pared 3 bases from V and 6 bases from J, leaving 11 bases between. The CDR3 consists of 13 residues. Here the CDR3 reads CSVDWGVSGELFF. In DNA, the CDR3 is TGCAGCGTTGATTGGGGGGTTTCCGGGGAGCTGTTTTTT.

The gene calls are TRBV2 and TRBJ1-2, with 8 positions matching TRBD1. The V and J ends lost 7 bases and 8 bases, in that order; junction bases with no gene match: 12. Germline V gives CDR1 SNHLY, CDR2 FYNNEI. This CDR3 is built from 14 residues. For the CDR3, the DNA is TGTGCCAGCAAAGGTTGGCAGGGGGCGTTGGGCTACACCTTC. Its protein is CASKGWQGALGYTF.

The chain uses TRBV11-2 and TRBJ1-4; D is uncertain. Trimming stripped 3 bases from V and 2 bases from J, with 10 bases between. The germline CDR1 and CDR2 sequences are SGHAT and FQNNGV. The CDR3 extends over 15 amino acids. The CDR3 nucleotides are TGTGCCAGCAGCTTCACGCCGGGGACTAATGAAAAACTGTTTTTT. Translation gives CASSFTPGTNEKLFF. The whole variable domain, filled in from reference TRBV11-2 and TRBJ1-4, reads EAGVAQSPRYKIIEKRQSVAFWCNPISGHATLYWYQQILGQGPKLLIQFQNNGVVDDSQLPKDRFSAERLKGVDSTLKIQPAKLEDSAVYLCASSFTPGTNEKLFFGSGTQLSVL.

The chain is built from TRBV5-1 and TRBJ2-3; D is possibly TRBD2 (5 bases). V was trimmed by 5 bases and J by 8 bases, leaving 21 bases between them. The germline V gene has CDR1 SGHRS and CDR2 YFSETQ. This CDR3 comprises 15 residues. Written as DNA, the CDR3 is TGCGCCAGCAGTCCCCGGAGGAGTTCGGATGGTACGCAGTATTTT. Translated, it gives CASSPRRSSDGTQYF.

This chain joins TRBV11-1 and TRBJ1-2; no clear D. Germline lookup yields CDR1 SGHAT and CDR2 FQDESV (reference sequence). The V end was cut by 4 bases, the J end by 3 bases, with 9 bases between. This CDR3 is 13 amino acids long. The CDR3 here is CASSSQLHYGYTF. CDR3 bases: TGTGCCAGCAGCTCGCAGCTCCACTATGGCTACACCTTC.

The chain recombines TRBV5-1 with TRBJ1-4; D is ambiguous. Germline V CDR1 and CDR2: SGHRS, YFSETQ. There are 14 residues in the CDR3. The germline V and J ends were trimmed by 1 base and 5 bases, with 9 bases remaining between them. CDR3 sequence: CASSLSAVNEKLFF. DNA for the CDR3: TGCGCCAGCAGCTTGTCGGCTGTGAATGAAAAACTGTTTTTT.

The chain carries TRBV10-1 and TRBJ2-7, with 9 bases aligning to TRBD1. The CDR3 has 16 residues. V lost 3 bases, J lost 3 bases, and 9 bases stayed unmatched. Germline V gene data show CDR1 as WNHNN and CDR2 as SYGVQD (reference sequence). As DNA, the CDR3 is TGCGCCAGCAGTGAATCGACAGGGGGAGGTATCTACGAGCAGTACTTC. This codes for CASSESTGGGIYEQYF.

In DNA, the CDR3 is TGTGCCAGCAGTGAACCCCAGCTCCCGACTAGCGGGAGGGCCTTGGGACGCTCCTACGAGCAGTACTTC. It translates to CASSEPQLPTSGRALGRSYEQYF. The rearrangement links TRBV2 to TRBJ2-7; 14 nucleotides align to TRBD2. Trimming removed 2 bases from V and 0 bases from J; junction bases left unmatched: 21. The CDR3 runs to 23 residues. Germline CDR1 reads SNHLY; CDR2 reads FYNNEI.

The rearrangement joins TRBV2 to TRBJ1-5; D gene uncertain. The V gene lost 7 bases and the J gene lost 1 base, with 8 bases spanning the gap. Germline assignment: CDR1 SNHLY and CDR2 FYNNEI. The CDR3 runs 13 residues. The CDR3 DNA follows: TGTGCCAGCATGGCAGAGAGCAATCAGCCCCAGCATTTT. Residues: CASMAESNQPQHF.

This chain connects TRBV7-6 to TRBJ1-5, with D maybe TRBD1 (5 bases). Germline CDR1 SGHVS, CDR2 FNYEAQ. V was cut by 2 bases and J by 3 bases, with 20 bases left in between. The CDR3 is made up of 18 amino acids. The CDR3 protein is CASSLNPPGRGPNQPQHF. The DNA of the CDR3 is TGTGCCAGCAGCTTAAACCCCCCGGGAAGGGGCCCCAATCAGCCCCAGCATTTT.

This chain links TRBV21-1 with TRBJ2-4; the table names TRBD1, a call not compared with the DNA. TRBV21-1 corresponds to a pseudogene. The CDR3 has 17 amino acids. This CDR3 reads CASPRMTDDLAKNIQYF. The CDR3 bases are TGTGCCAGCCCACGGATGACAGATGACCTAGCCAAAAACATTCAGTACTTC.

In this sample, this clone turned up a few times. The chain recombines TRBV9 with TRBJ2-1; D may be TRBD1 or TRBD2 (6 bases each). CDR1 and CDR2 (germline): SGDLS, YYNGEE. V dropped 0 bases and J dropped 7 bases, with 14 bases sitting between them. This CDR3 has 15 amino acids. The CDR3 nucleotides are TGTGCCAGCAGCGTAGATGGGGGGCCGGGGAATGAGCAGTTCTTC. Its translation: CASSVDGGPGNEQFF.

V gene TRBV6-5 combines with J gene TRBJ2-1; D gene unclear. V lost 0 bases and J lost 7, with 13 bases in between. Germline CDR1 reads MNHEY; CDR2 reads SVGAGI. The CDR3 consists of 15 residues. The CDR3 sequence: CASSYSGRYGNEQFF. The CDR3 coding sequence is TGTGCCAGCAGTTACTCGGGTCGGTACGGGAATGAGCAGTTCTTC.

This clone was recorded a few times. The chain carries TRBV3-1 (or the pseudogene TRBV3-2) and TRBJ2-7; the D gene is possibly TRBD2 (5 bases). This CDR3 has 13 amino acids. With 1 base removed from V and 3 bases from J, the gap between germline ends came to 7 bases. The V gene's germline CDR1 is LGHDT and CDR2 YNNKEL (reference sequence). The CDR3 spells CASSQVEGYEQYF. The CDR3 coding sequence is TGTGCCAGCAGCCAAGTAGAGGGCTACGAGCAGTACTTC.

V and J are TRBV9 and TRBJ1-4, with unresolved D. Trimming took off 0 bases at V and 3 bases at J, with 9 bases between the two ends. In germline, CDR1 is SGDLS, CDR2 YYNGEE. The CDR3 spans 15 residues. The CDR3 sequence is CASSVAYSSNEKLFF. The CDR3, as DNA: TGTGCCAGCAGCGTAGCTTACAGCTCTAATGAAAAACTGTTTTTT.

The V gene is TRBV18, the J gene TRBJ1-5, with D unclear. This CDR3 has 17 residues. Germline loops: CDR1 KGHSH, CDR2 LQKENI. V lost 3 bases, J lost 1 base, and 16 bases lay in between. The CDR3 DNA reads TGTGCCAGCTCACCGGAGTTTGCCCAGTTCAGCAATCAGCCCCAGCATTTT. Amino acid sequence: CASSPEFAQFSNQPQHF.

With respect to this clone: The junction and the germline gene differ at one end; a read error may be behind it. This rearrangement joins TRBV19 to TRBJ1-4, with D unresolved. Germline CDR1 LNHDA, CDR2 SQIVND (reference sequence). The length of the CDR3 is 11 residues. The CDR3 sequence: CASSIGPRKVF. Written as DNA, the CDR3 is TGTGCCAGTAGTATAGGACCCCGGAAGGTTTTT.

V gene TRBV7-7 combines with J gene TRBJ2-7, with a weak D call TRBD1 (6 bases). Trimming took 0 bases from V and 5 from J, leaving 14 bases between them. This CDR3 is built from 15 residues. Germline assignment: CDR1 SSHAT and CDR2 FNYEAQ (reference sequence). The CDR3 coding sequence is TGTGCCAGCAGCTTAGCAGACAGGAATGCGCACGAGCAGTACTTC. This codes for CASSLADRNAHEQYF. The full variable domain, in which reference TRBV7-7 and TRBJ2-7 provide the parts outside the CDR3, is GAGVSQSPRYKVTKRGQDVTLRCDPISSHATLYWYQQALGQGPEFLTYFNYEAQPDKSGLPSDRFSAERPEGSISTLTIQRTEQRDSAMYRCASSLADRNAHEQYFGPGTRLTVT.

The chain joins TRBV21-1 to TRBJ2-1. TRBV21-1 constitutes a pseudogene. This CDR3 spans 16 amino acids. The DNA for the CDR3 is TGTGCCAGCAGCAAAGCGCGGAGGACACACTACAATGAGCAGTTCTTC. Protein: CASSKARRTHYNEQFF.

The chain joins TRBV20-1 to TRBJ2-7; D call uncertain. There are 13 residues in the CDR3. The ends were cut back, 3 bases at V and 0 bases at J, with 9 bases in the middle. The germline gives CDR1 DFQATT, CDR2 SNEGSKA (reference sequence). The CDR3 protein is CSASTSSSYEQYF. In nucleotides, the CDR3 is TGCAGTGCTAGTACCTCGAGCTCCTACGAGCAGTACTTC.

About this clone itself: Other DNA sequences in the sample encode the same CDR3. The gene calls are TRBV19 and TRBJ2-3; D uncertain. This CDR3 has 13 residues. Deletions cut 3 bases from V and 4 bases from J, with 8 bases between. The germline CDR1 and CDR2 sequences are LNHDA and SQIVND (reference sequence). The CDR3 loop is CASSIGSPDTQYF. In nucleotides, the CDR3 is TGTGCCAGTAGTATTGGGTCACCAGATACGCAGTATTTT.

The rearrangement uses TRBV19 and TRBJ1-1, with D possibly matching TRBD1 (5 bases). Trimming took off 7 bases at V and 5 bases at J, with 17 bases between the two ends. CDR3 length equals 14 residues. The germline gives CDR1 LNHDA, CDR2 SQIVND (reference sequence). The CDR3 DNA follows: TGTGCCAGTACCAGGGCCCCTCGAGGTACTGAAGCTTTCTTT. Its translation is CASTRAPRGTEAFF.

The CDR3 loop is CASSQESRLSGYTF. CDR3 nucleotides: TGTGCCAGCAGCCAAGAAAGCAGGCTTAGTGGCTACACCTTC. The chain is built from TRBV3-1 (or the pseudogene TRBV3-2) and TRBJ1-2; no definite D call. The ends were cut back, 0 bases at V and 7 bases at J, with 12 bases in the middle. The germline V gene has CDR1 LGHDT and CDR2 YNNKEL (reference sequence). The CDR3 is 14 amino acids.

This clone turned up a few times. The V and J genes are TRBV28 and TRBJ2-5, with D possibly TRBD2 on 5 matching bases. V lost 5 bases and J 5 bases, leaving 18 bases between the germline ends. The germline gives CDR1 MDHEN, CDR2 SYDVKM. The length of the CDR3 is 15 residues. The DNA for the CDR3 is TGTGCCAGCAGTCTTTACAAAATCGGGGAGGAGACCCAGTACTTC. This translates into CASSLYKIGEETQYF.